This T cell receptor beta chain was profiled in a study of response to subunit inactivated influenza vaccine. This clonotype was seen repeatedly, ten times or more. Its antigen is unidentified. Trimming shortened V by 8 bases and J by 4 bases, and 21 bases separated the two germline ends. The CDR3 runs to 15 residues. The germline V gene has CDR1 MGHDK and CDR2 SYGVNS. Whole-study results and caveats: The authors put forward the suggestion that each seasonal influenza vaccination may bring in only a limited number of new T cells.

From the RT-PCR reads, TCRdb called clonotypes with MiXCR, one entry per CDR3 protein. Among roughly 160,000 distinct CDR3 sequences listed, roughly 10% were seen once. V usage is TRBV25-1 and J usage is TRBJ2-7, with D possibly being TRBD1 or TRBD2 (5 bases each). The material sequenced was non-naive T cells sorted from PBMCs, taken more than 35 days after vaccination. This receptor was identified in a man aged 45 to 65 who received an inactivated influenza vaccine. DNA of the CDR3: TGTGCCAGCCTCGAGGGACCTAGGAACCCTTACGAGCAGTACTTC. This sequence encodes CASLEGPRNPYEQYF.